The source of this TCR beta chain is a study of siplizumab effects on memory and regulatory T cells. Germline lookup yields CDR1 SGDLS and CDR2 YYNGEE. This CDR3 comprises 18 residues. Trimming took 3 bases from V and 0 from J, leaving 18 bases between them. The assay was immunoSEQ multiplex PCR, and TCRdb's table has in-frame clones only and misses some. Among around 110,000 clones, roughly 94% were seen once, and the ten largest hold 1.5% to 2%. General study results and limits: The apparent diversity of naive T cells exceeded that of memory cells, and naive T cells seemed to make a major contribution to the alloresponse.

For this clone: Its antigen is unknown.

The J gene is TRBJ2-2, the V gene TRBV9, with D perhaps matching TRBD2 (7 bases). The receptor was derived from a human donor in good health. Source material: non-Treg CD4+ T cells sorted from blood. DNA of the CDR3: TGTGCCAGCAGCGAGGGGGGTGGAAGCGGGACGAACACCGGGGAGCTGTTTTTT. Protein: CASSEGGGSGTNTGELFF. Full variable domain (missing parts from reference TRBV9 and TRBJ2-2): DSGVTQTPKHLITATGQRVTLRCSPRSGDLSVYWYQQSLDQGLQFLIQYYNGEERAKGNILERFSAQQFPDLHSELNLSSLELGDSALYFCASSEGGGSGTNTGELFFGEGSRLTVL.